This TCR beta chain was retrieved from a study of T cell repertoires in cytomegalovirus infection. This clonotype was found many times. Its cognate antigen is unknown. The CDR3 totals 18 residues. Trimming pared 3 bases from V and 8 bases from J, leaving 28 bases between. TCRdb reprocessed the reads with MiXCR, giving one entry per CDR3 protein. The sample yields fewer than 950,000 distinct CDR3 sequences, approximately 32% seen once. The clonotype was recovered from a human donor in good health (CMV status not recorded). Some clones in this sample may be carry-over from other donors' samples. This chain links TRBV12-3 or TRBV12-4 with TRBJ1-2, with D possibly being TRBD1 (6 bases). This sample comprised cultured CD8+ T cells from PBMCs, obtained from culture after CMV antigen stimulation. The CDR3, as DNA: TGTGCCAGCAGTTTTGTCCTCGGGGCAGGGGTATGGGAGGGCGGCTACACCTTC. Translation: CASSFVLGAGVWEGGYTF.